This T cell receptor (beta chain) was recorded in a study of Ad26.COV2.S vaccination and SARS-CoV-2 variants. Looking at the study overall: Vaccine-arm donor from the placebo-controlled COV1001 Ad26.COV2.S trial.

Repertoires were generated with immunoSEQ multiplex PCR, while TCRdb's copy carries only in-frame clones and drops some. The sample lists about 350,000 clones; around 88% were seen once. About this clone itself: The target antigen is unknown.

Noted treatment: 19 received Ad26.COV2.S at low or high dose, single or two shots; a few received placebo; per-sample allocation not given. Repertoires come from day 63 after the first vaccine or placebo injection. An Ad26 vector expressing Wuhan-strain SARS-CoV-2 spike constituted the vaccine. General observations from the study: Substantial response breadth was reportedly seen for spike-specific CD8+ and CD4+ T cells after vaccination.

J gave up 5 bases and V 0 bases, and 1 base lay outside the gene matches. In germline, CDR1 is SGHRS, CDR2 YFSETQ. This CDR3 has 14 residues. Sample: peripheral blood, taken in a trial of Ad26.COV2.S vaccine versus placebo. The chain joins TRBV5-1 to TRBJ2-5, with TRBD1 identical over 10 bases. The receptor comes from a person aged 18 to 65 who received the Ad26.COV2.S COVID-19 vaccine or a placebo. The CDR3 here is CASSLGTGGETQYF. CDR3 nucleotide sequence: TGCGCCAGCAGCTTGGGGACAGGGGGGGAGACCCAGTACTTC.